This T cell receptor beta chain was recorded in a study of cytomegalovirus exposure and HLA in healthy donors. Whole-study results and caveats: In a later analysis, CMV-associated beta chains were mostly HLA-associated, it appeared. Sequence variants that were highly shared formed a cluster that was likely a sequencing artifact. Rare TCR sequences predominated, though certain public TCRs were found in many donors.

PCR amplification relied on 60 Vbeta primers (plus 13 Jbeta primers). Repertoires were generated with immunoSEQ multiplex PCR, while TCRdb's copy carries only in-frame clones and drops some. Among roughly 130,000 clones listed, over 75% were seen once. This clone has a single count. Its target is not known. As for the donors, each was a healthy bone marrow donor. The sequence came from a woman aged 40 to 50 in good health and CMV-seronegative. The sample consisted of PBMCs.

CDR3 protein: CASSLLFLDPNEQFF. DNA of the CDR3: TGTGCCAGCAGCTTATTATTCCTAGACCCCAATGAGCAGTTCTTC. V and J are TRBV11-1 and TRBJ2-1; D is uncertain. Germline values: CDR1 SGHAT, CDR2 FQDESV (reference sequence). The V end was cut by 2 bases, the J end by 6 bases, with 14 bases between. The CDR3 loop spans 15 amino acids.